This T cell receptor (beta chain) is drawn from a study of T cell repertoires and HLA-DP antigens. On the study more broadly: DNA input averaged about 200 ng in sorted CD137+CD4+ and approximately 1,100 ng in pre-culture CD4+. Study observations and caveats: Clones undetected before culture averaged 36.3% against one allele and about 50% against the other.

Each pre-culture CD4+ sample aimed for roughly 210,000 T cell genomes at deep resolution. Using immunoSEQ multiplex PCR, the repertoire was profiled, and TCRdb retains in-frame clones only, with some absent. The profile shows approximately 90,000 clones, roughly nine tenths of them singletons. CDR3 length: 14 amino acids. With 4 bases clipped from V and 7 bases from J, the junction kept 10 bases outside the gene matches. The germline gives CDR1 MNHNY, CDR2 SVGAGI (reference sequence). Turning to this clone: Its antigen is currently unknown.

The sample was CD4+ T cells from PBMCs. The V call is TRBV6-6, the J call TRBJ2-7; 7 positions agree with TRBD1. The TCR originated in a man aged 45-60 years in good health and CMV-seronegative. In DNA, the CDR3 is TGTGCCAGCAGTTCGACAGGGCTGGTGAGGGAGCAGTACTTC. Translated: CASSSTGLVREQYF.